This TCR beta chain was observed in a study of blood T cell repertoires in COVID-19. TCRdb's table, derived via immunoSEQ multiplex PCR, lists solely in-frame clones and lacks some. Among 95,000 to 150,000 clones listed, less than 90% were seen once. The CDR3 consists of 15 residues. The ends were cut back, 2 bases at V and 5 bases at J, with 15 bases in the middle. In germline, CDR1 is SEHNR, CDR2 FQNEAQ (reference sequence). This receptor was identified in a woman of 80 years or more with acute or convalescent COVID-19. The sequenced sample consisted of peripheral blood. This sequence joins TRBV7-9 and TRBJ2-5; TRBD1 is a possible D gene (6 bases). The CDR3 here is CASSLRQGSWETQYF. The CDR3 nucleotides read TGTGCCAGCAGCTTACGGCAGGGGTCGTGGGAGACCCAGTACTTC.